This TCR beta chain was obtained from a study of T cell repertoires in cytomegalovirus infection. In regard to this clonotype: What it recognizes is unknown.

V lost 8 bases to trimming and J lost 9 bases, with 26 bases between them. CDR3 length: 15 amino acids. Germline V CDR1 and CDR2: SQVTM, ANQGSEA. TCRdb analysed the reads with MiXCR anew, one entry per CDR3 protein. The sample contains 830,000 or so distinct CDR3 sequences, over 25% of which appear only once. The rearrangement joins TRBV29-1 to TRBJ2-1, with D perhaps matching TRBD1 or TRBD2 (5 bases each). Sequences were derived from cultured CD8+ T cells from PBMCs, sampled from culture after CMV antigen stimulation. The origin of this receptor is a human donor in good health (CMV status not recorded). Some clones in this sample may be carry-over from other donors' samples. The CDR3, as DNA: TGCAGCCGACTCACCGGGACCAAGGAGTGGGTTGAGCAGTTCTTC. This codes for CSRLTGTKEWVEQFF.